This passage covers 26 T cell receptor beta chains from one sample sequenced in a study of blood T cells in healthy people across ages. A sample-barcoded 5' primer and a J-beta primer mix were used in a second PCR of about 6 to 12 cycles. TCRdb called the 5' RACE reads again in MiXCR, with one record for every CDR3 protein. The sample lists about 780,000 distinct CDR3 sequences, 20% to 30% occurring once. These data also featured in a second study, about T cells of mothers and their children.

Sequenced material: blood. The receptor set was obtained from a boy aged 5-17 years in good health.

In this sample, this clonotype turned up a few times. The chain uses TRBV12-3 or TRBV12-4 and TRBJ2-7; no reliable D call. The CDR3 spans 13 residues. The V gene lost 5 bases and the J gene lost 3 bases, with 11 bases spanning the gap. DNA for the CDR3: TGTGCCAGCAGTCATAGCCCAGTCTACGAGCAGTACTTC. As protein: CASSHSPVYEQYF.

In this sample, this clonotype turned up many times. This chain joins TRBV24-1 and TRBJ2-7, with TRBD1 identical over 9 bases. CDR1 is KGHDR, CDR2 SFDVKD, per germline. The length of the CDR3 is 15 residues. Trimming at V came to 4 bases and at J to 0 bases, leaving 3 bases not matched to a gene. CDR3 DNA sequence: TGTGCCACCAGTGAGGTGGGACAGGGCTCCTACGAGCAGTACTTC. It translates to CATSEVGQGSYEQYF.

The chain combines TRBV7-9 with TRBJ2-7; maybe TRBD2 (5 bases). Trimming removed 1 base at V and 2 bases at J, with 12 bases between. This CDR3 contains 15 residues. Germline-derived CDR1 and CDR2 are SEHNR and FQNEAQ (reference sequence). The CDR3 nucleotides read TGTGCCAGCAGCTTAGGCCGGGATACCACCTACGAGCAGTACTTC. It is translated as CASSLGRDTTYEQYF.

This clonotype was seen only a few times. The chain carries TRBV20-1 and TRBJ2-4, with 11 bases aligning to TRBD2. This CDR3 comprises 16 residues. CDR1 DFQATT and CDR2 SNEGSKA come from the germline V gene (reference sequence). V lost 5 bases and J lost 0; bases outside the gene matches: 6. The CDR3: CSAGVSGGAAKNIQYF. The DNA of the CDR3 is TGCAGTGCTGGAGTTAGCGGGGGGGCAGCCAAAAACATTCAGTACTTC.

The chain combines TRBV6-5 with TRBJ1-5, with no clear D. The V and J ends lost 0 bases and 6 bases respectively, with 12 bases between them. The CDR3 spans 15 residues. The germline V gene encodes CDR1 MNHEY and CDR2 SVGAGI. In DNA, the CDR3 is TGTGCCAGCAGTTACTCTTCCGGGTTGGGTCAGCCCCAGCATTTT. It yields the protein CASSYSSGLGQPQHF.

V usage is TRBV11-2 and J usage is TRBJ2-1; no firm D call. This CDR3 has 15 residues. CDR1 and CDR2 (germline): SGHAT, FQNNGV. V dropped 1 base and J dropped 6 bases, with 13 bases sitting between them. The CDR3 reads CASSLGRDLLNEQFF. The CDR3 coding sequence is TGTGCCAGCAGCTTAGGTCGAGATTTACTCAATGAGCAGTTCTTC.

This clonotype was detected only a few times. The CDR3 loop is CASSSMTGSLYEQYF. DNA of the CDR3: TGTGCCAGCAGCTCCATGACCGGGTCTCTCTACGAGCAGTACTTC. The chain has TRBV7-6 and TRBJ2-7; no clear D. CDR1 and CDR2 (germline): SGHVS, FNYEAQ. CDR3 length: 15 amino acids. V dropped 4 bases and J dropped 3 bases, with 16 bases sitting between them.

This chain's CDR3 is CSASKPSGGFSHEQFF. The CDR3 nucleotides read TGCAGTGCTAGTAAGCCTAGCGGGGGATTCAGTCATGAGCAGTTCTTC. The gene calls are TRBV20-1 and TRBJ2-1, with 10 nucleotides matching TRBD2. The V and J ends lost 3 bases and 8 bases, in that order; junction bases with no gene match: 13. The CDR3 covers 16 residues. Germline CDR1 and CDR2: DFQATT and SNEGSKA (reference sequence).

V is TRBV9 and J is TRBJ2-1, with 8 nucleotides matching TRBD2. The CDR3 spans 15 residues. Germline values: CDR1 SGDLS, CDR2 YYNGEE. With 3 bases clipped from V and 8 bases from J, the junction kept 10 bases outside the gene matches. Written as DNA, the CDR3 is TGTGCCAGCAGCGGGACGGGGGGGAAGATGGATGAGCAGTTCTTC. This sequence encodes CASSGTGGKMDEQFF. Combining the CDR3 with reference TRBV9 and TRBJ2-1 gives the whole variable domain DSGVTQTPKHLITATGQRVTLRCSPRSGDLSVYWYQQSLDQGLQFLIQYYNGEERAKGNILERFSAQQFPDLHSELNLSSLELGDSALYFCASSGTGGKMDEQFFGPGTRLTVL.

This sequence joins TRBV11-2 and TRBJ2-1, with a possible D match to TRBD2 (5 bases). V lost 5 bases, J lost 3 bases, and 11 bases lay in between. The CDR3 has 14 amino acids. Looked up from germline, CDR1 is SGHAT and CDR2 is FQNNGV. The CDR3: CASSLTGIYNEQFF. For the CDR3, the DNA is TGTGCCAGCAGCCTTACCGGGATCTACAATGAGCAGTTCTTC. Full variable domain (missing parts from reference TRBV11-2 and TRBJ2-1): EAGVAQSPRYKIIEKRQSVAFWCNPISGHATLYWYQQILGQGPKLLIQFQNNGVVDDSQLPKDRFSAERLKGVDSTLKIQPAKLEDSAVYLCASSLTGIYNEQFFGPGTRLTVL.

This clonotype was seen only a few times. The chain employs TRBV6-1 and TRBJ1-1, with unresolved D. CDR1 and CDR2 (germline): MNHNS, SASEGT. The CDR3 has 13 residues. The germline V and J ends were trimmed by 6 bases and 1 base, with 9 bases remaining between them. CDR3: CASRAVGNTEAFF. In DNA, the CDR3 is TGTGCCAGCAGGGCAGTGGGGAACACTGAAGCTTTCTTT.

The rearrangement uses TRBV7-2 and TRBJ1-6; D is perhaps TRBD1 (6 bases). This CDR3 spans 16 amino acids. The V end was cut by 1 base, the J end by 3 bases, with 10 bases between. Per germline, CDR1 SGHTA and CDR2 FQGNSA. CDR3 nucleotides: TGTGCCAGCAGCTTAGTGGGACAAGTCTATAATTCACCCCTCCACTTT. Translating gives CASSLVGQVYNSPLHF.

The rearrangement joins TRBV6-5 to TRBJ1-3, with 10 bases identical to TRBD1. Germline V gives CDR1 MNHEY, CDR2 SVGAGI. The J segment lost 4 bases and the V segment lost 4 bases, leaving 7 bases of the junction unmatched. This CDR3 has 16 residues. Here the CDR3 DNA reads TGTGCCAGCAGTTCCCGACAGGGGGCCAGGGGAAACACCATATATTTT. Its translation: CASSSRQGARGNTIYF.

The J gene is TRBJ2-3, the V gene TRBV20-1, with D unclear. CDR1 is DFQATT, CDR2 SNEGSKA, per germline (reference sequence). Trimming pared 8 bases from V and 0 bases from J, leaving 6 bases between. The CDR3 length is 11 residues. The CDR3 DNA is TGCAGTACCAAGAGCACAGATACGCAGTATTTT. Protein sequence: CSTKSTDTQYF.

This chain connects TRBV9 to TRBJ1-2, with 7 bases fitting TRBD1. From germline, CDR1 is SGDLS and CDR2 YYNGEE. The V and J ends lost 4 bases and 0 bases, in that order; junction bases with no gene match: 6. This CDR3 has 15 residues. This chain's CDR3 is CASSPGTATNYGYTF. Written as DNA, the CDR3 is TGTGCCAGCAGCCCCGGGACAGCAACTAACTATGGCTACACCTTC. Looking up the rest from reference TRBV9 and TRBJ1-2 gives the full variable domain: DSGVTQTPKHLITATGQRVTLRCSPRSGDLSVYWYQQSLDQGLQFLIQYYNGEERAKGNILERFSAQQFPDLHSELNLSSLELGDSALYFCASSPGTATNYGYTFGSGTRLTVV.

Only a few counts were recorded for this clonotype. The chain joins TRBV5-1 to TRBJ2-3; tentative D call: TRBD2 (7 bases). Germline lookup yields CDR1 SGHRS and CDR2 YFSETQ. The CDR3 sequence is 16 residues long. The germline V and J ends were trimmed by 0 bases and 5 bases, with 16 bases remaining between them. In DNA, the CDR3 is TGCGCCAGCAGCTTGGCCGAGGGGGGGCGAGGAGATACGCAGTATTTT. Translation gives CASSLAEGGRGDTQYF.

In its sample, this clonotype was seen a few times. The V gene is TRBV20-1, the J gene TRBJ1-5, with TRBD1 matching 9 bases. Unmatched junction bases numbered 10, after V lost 3 bases and J lost 7 bases. This CDR3 has 15 residues. CDR1 is DFQATT, CDR2 SNEGSKA, per germline (reference sequence). The CDR3: CSASLVGQGRQPQHF. The CDR3 DNA reads TGCAGTGCTAGTCTCGTGGGACAGGGCCGGCAGCCCCAGCATTTT.

The CDR3 region is CASSPSGSRLLTNYGYTF. DNA of the CDR3: TGTGCCAGCAGCCCCTCGGGCAGTCGACTGCTAACTAACTATGGCTACACCTTC. This chain connects TRBV9 to TRBJ1-2, with D hard to call. The CDR3 totals 18 residues. Trimming took off 4 bases at V and 0 bases at J, with 22 bases between the two ends. CDR1 and CDR2 (germline): SGDLS, YYNGEE.

This clonotype was seen only a few times. The chain employs TRBV6-5 and TRBJ2-7; D call uncertain. The germline gives CDR1 MNHEY, CDR2 SVGAGI. The CDR3 totals 15 residues. V was shortened by 2 bases and J by 0 bases, with 11 bases between the two germline ends. In DNA form, the CDR3 reads TGTGCCAGCAGTTACCGCCGGATTAGCTCCTACGAGCAGTACTTC. This codes for CASSYRRISSYEQYF.

This chain joins TRBV20-1 and TRBJ2-7, with 8 bases that match TRBD2. With the DNA end fitting TRBJ2-1 better, the J assignment may be wrong. The CDR3 has 14 amino acids. CDR1 and CDR2 from the germline V gene are DFQATT and SNEGSKA (reference sequence). For the CDR3, the DNA is TGCAGTGCACAACGGGGGGGCCTTTGGGATGAGCAGTTCTTC. Amino acid sequence: CSAQRGGLWDEQFF.

A few counts support this clonotype. The CDR3 nucleotides are TGTGCCATCAGTGCAGGGAGGGAAGCCAAAAACATTCAGTACTTC. Its translation: CAISAGREAKNIQYF. The chain couples TRBV10-3 to TRBJ2-4; 7 bases fit TRBD2. J lost 0 bases, V lost 4 bases, and 3 bases had no gene match. In germline, CDR1 is ENHRY, CDR2 SYGVKD. The CDR3 is 15 amino acids.

The chain couples TRBV2 to TRBJ1-4; D remains ambiguous. Trimming stripped 8 bases from V and 14 bases from J, with 21 bases between. CDR1 and CDR2 from the germline V gene are SNHLY and FYNNEI. This CDR3 contains 13 residues. CDR3 residues: CASYESPIDDLFF. The CDR3, as DNA: TGTGCCAGCTATGAAAGTCCTATTGATGACCTGTTTTTT.

This clonotype was counted a few times. V is TRBV5-1 and J is TRBJ2-5; possibly TRBD1 for D (5 bases). Germline-derived CDR1 and CDR2 are SGHRS and YFSETQ. CDR3 length: 14 residues. V lost 2 bases to trimming and J lost 3 bases, with 11 bases between them. CDR3 bases: TGCGCCAGCAGCTTCAGAGACAGCGAAGAGACCCAGTACTTC. Protein product: CASSFRDSEETQYF. The variable domain in full, with the rest retrieved from reference TRBV5-1 and TRBJ2-5, is KAGVTQTPRYLIKTRGQQVTLSCSPISGHRSVSWYQQTPGQGLQFLFEYFSETQRNKGNFPGRFSGRQFSNSRSEMNVSTLELGDSALYLCASSFRDSEETQYFGPGTRLLVL.

The chain joins TRBV19 to TRBJ1-6, with D perhaps TRBD1 (6 bases). This CDR3 region has 14 residues. The ends were cut back, 7 bases at V and 12 bases at J, with 19 bases in the middle. Germline V CDR1 and CDR2: LNHDA, SQIVND (reference sequence). The DNA of the CDR3 is TGTGCCAGTAACACGGACGGGGGACATGTACCCCTCCACTTT. This gives the protein CASNTDGGHVPLHF.

The CDR3 protein is CSVLEIYNEQFF. The CDR3 DNA sequence: TGCAGCGTTCTAGAGATCTACAATGAGCAGTTCTTC. V usage is TRBV29-1 and J usage is TRBJ2-5; unclear D gene. The J call may be wrong; the DNA end is better matched by TRBJ2-1. Germline V gene data show CDR1 as SQVTM and CDR2 as ANQGSEA. CDR3 size: 12 residues.

The chain joins TRBV12-3 or TRBV12-4 to TRBJ2-7; D tentatively reads TRBD1 or TRBD2 (6 bases each). V lost 1 base and J lost 8, with 12 bases in between. CDR3 length equals 13 residues. The DNA for the CDR3 is TGTGCCAGCAGTTTAGGGGGGGCGTACAAGCAGTACTTC. Amino acid sequence: CASSLGGAYKQYF.